The source of this TCR beta chain is a study of blood T cell repertoires in COVID-19. Turning to the study itself: Samples representing acute and convalescent COVID-19 were sourced from the United States, Italy and Spain.

CDR1 and CDR2 (germline): SGHKS, YYEKEE (reference sequence). V lost 4 bases to trimming and J lost 1 base; unmatched junction nucleotides: 5. This CDR3 region has 17 residues. The table came from immunoSEQ multiplex PCR; TCRdb's copy has only in-frame clones and leaves some out. The table includes over 65,000 clones, over 80% detected once. The chain has TRBV5-5 and TRBJ2-6; 10 nucleotides line up with TRBD1. The sample taken for sequencing was peripheral blood. This TCR was recovered from a man of 80 years or more with active or convalescent COVID-19. CDR3 nucleotides: TGTGCCAGCAGCCGCGGGACAGGGGTATCTGGGGCCAACGTCCTGACTTTC. Translation: CASSRGTGVSGANVLTF.